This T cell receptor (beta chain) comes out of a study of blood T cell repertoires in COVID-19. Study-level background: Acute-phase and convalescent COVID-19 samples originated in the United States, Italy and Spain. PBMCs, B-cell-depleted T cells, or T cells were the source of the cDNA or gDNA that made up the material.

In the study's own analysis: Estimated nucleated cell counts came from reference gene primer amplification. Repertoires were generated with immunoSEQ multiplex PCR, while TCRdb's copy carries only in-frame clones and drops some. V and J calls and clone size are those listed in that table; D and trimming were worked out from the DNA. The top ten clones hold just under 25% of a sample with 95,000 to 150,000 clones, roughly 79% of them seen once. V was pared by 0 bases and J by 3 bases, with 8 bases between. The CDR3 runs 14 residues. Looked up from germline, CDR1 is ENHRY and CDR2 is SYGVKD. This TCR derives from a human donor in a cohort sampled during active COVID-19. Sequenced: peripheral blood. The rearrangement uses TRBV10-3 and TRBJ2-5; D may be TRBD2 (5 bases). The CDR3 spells CAISESTGKETQYF. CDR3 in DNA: TGTGCCATCAGTGAGTCGACGGGGAAAGAGACCCAGTACTTC.